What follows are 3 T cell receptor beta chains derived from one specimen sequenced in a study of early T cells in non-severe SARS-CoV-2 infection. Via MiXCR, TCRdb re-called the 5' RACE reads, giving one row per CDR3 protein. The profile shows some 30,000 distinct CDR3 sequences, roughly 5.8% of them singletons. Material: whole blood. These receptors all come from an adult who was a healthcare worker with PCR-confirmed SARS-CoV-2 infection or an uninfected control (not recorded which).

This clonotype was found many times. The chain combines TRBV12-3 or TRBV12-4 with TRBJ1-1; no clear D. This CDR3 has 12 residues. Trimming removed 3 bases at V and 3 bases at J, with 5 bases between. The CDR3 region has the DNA TGTGCCAGCAGTTTGAGGGACACTGAAGCTTTCTTT. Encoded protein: CASSLRDTEAFF.

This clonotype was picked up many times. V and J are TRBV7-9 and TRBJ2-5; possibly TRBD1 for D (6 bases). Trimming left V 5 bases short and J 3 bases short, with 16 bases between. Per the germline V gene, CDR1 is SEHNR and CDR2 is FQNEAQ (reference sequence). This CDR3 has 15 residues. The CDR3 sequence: CASSPDGTSEETQYF. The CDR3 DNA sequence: TGTGCCAGCAGCCCAGACGGGACATCGGAAGAGACCCAGTACTTC.

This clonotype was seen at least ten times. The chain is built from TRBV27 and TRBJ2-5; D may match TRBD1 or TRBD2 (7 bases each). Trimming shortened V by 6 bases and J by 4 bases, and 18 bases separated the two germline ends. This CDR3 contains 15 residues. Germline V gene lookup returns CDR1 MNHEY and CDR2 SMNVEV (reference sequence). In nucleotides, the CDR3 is TGTGCCAGCAGGTCTACACCAGGGGGGGCAGAGACCCAGTACTTC. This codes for CASRSTPGGAETQYF.